The clone carrying this T cell receptor (beta chain) was recorded a few times. This sample was taken from a study of metastatic and nonmetastatic thyroid tumors. Overall study context: Repertoire comparison spanned blood and tumor or nodule tissue of malignant and benign thyroid patients.

In the authors' workflow: Variation in CDR3 across clinicopathological groups served as the basis for constructing a distant-metastasis classifier in papillary thyroid cancer. TCRdb ran MiXCR on the PCR reads. Clone size and V and J calls follow TCRdb, not the original study. In the table there are more than 20,000 clones, about 20% of which are singletons. CDR1 and CDR2 (germline): DFQATT, SNEGSKA (reference sequence). The CDR3 runs 12 residues. V gave up 3 bases and J gave up 4 bases; unmatched junction bases: 0. No patient received treatment before thyroid surgery. The sequenced material came from tumor tissue. This TCR was sampled from a female donor with papillary thyroid cancer or a benign thyroid nodule (not recorded which). Some clones in this sample may be carry-over from other donors' samples. This chain connects TRBV20-1 to TRBJ1-5, with TRBD1 matching over 7 bases. DNA for the CDR3: TGCAGTGCTAGGGACAGGAATCAGCCCCAGCATTTT. Translation: CSARDRNQPQHF.